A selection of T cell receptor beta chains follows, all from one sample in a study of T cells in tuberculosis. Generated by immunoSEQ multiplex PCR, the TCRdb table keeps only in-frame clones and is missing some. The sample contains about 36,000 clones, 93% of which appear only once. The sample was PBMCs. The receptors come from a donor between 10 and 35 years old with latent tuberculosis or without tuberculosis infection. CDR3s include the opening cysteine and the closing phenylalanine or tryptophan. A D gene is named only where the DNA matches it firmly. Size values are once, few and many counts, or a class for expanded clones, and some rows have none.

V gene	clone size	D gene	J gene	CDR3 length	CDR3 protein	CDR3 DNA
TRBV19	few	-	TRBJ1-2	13	CASSAGNNYGYTF	TGTGCCAGTAGTGCAGGGAATAACTATGGCTACACCTTC
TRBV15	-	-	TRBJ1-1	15	CATSRVGRGNTEAFF	TGTGCCACCAGCAGAGTAGGGAGGGGGAACACTGAAGCTTTCTTT
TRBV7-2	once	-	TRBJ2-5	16	CASSSGQRPPEETQYF	TGTGCCAGCAGCTCTGGCCAGCGGCCCCCGGAGGAGACCCAGTACTTC
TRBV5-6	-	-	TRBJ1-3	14	CASSLAGALDTIYF	TGTGCCAGCAGCTTGGCTGGGGCTCTAGACACCATATATTTT
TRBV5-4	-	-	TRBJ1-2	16	CASSLGIVGRSYGYTF	TGTGCCAGCAGCTTGGGCATAGTTGGTCGGAGCTATGGCTACACCTTC
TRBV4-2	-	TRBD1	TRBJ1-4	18	CASSQGLSGGRTNEKLFF	TGTGCCAGCAGCCAGGGCTTATCAGGGGGAAGAACTAATGAAAAACTGTTTTTT
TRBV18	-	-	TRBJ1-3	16	CASSPAGAWSGNTIYF	TGTGCCAGCTCACCGGCAGGGGCCTGGTCTGGAAACACCATATATTTT
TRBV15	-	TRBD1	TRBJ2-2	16	CATSRGLQGTSGELFF	TGTGCCACCAGCAGAGGGCTACAGGGGACGTCGGGGGAGCTGTTTTTT
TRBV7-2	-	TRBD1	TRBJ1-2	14	CASSFGTGNYGYTF	TGTGCCAGCAGCTTTGGGACAGGGAATTATGGCTACACCTTC
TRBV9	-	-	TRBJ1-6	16	CASSPTPSSYNSPLHF	TGTGCCAGCAGCCCGACACCGTCCTCCTATAATTCACCCCTCCACTTT
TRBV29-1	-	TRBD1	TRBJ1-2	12	CSVEQGAGGYTF	TGCAGCGTTGAACAGGGGGCTGGAGGCTACACCTTC
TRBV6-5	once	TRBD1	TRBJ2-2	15	CASALQGAFFGELFF	TGTGCCAGCGCTTTACAGGGGGCCTTTTTCGGGGAGCTGTTTTTT
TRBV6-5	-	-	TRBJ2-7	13	CASSYKGVREQYF	TGTGCCAGCAGTTACAAGGGGGTAAGGGAGCAGTACTTC
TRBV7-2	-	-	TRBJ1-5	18	CASSLGWEGSPSVQPQHF	TGTGCCAGCAGCTTGGGTTGGGAGGGGAGTCCCTCGGTTCAGCCCCAGCATTTT
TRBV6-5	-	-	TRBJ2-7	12	CASSYYGNEQYF	TGTGCCAGCAGTTACTACGGGAACGAGCAGTACTTC
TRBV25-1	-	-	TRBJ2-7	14	CASSQTEPSYEQYF	TGTGCCAGCAGTCAAACTGAACCCTCCTACGAGCAGTACTTC
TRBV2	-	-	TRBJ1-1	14	CASSESQGYTEAFF	TGTGCCAGCAGTGAGAGTCAGGGCTACACTGAAGCTTTCTTT
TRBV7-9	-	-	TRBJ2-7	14	CASSPAMTEYEQYF	TGTGCCAGCAGCCCCGCAATGACAGAATACGAGCAGTACTTC
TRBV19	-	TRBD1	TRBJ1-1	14	CASSWGTDNTEAFF	TGTGCCAGTAGTTGGGGGACAGATAACACTGAAGCTTTCTTT
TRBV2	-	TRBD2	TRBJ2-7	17	CASSGTSDPIEMAEQYF	TGTGCCAGCAGTGGGACTAGCGACCCCATCGAAATGGCCGAGCAGTACTTC
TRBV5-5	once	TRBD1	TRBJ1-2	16	CASSLASYRGNYGYTF	TGTGCCAGCAGCTTGGCGAGTTACAGGGGTAACTATGGCTACACCTTC
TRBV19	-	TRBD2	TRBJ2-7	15	CASSRTSGGEYEQYF	TGTGCCAGTAGTAGGACTAGCGGGGGCGAGTACGAGCAGTACTTC
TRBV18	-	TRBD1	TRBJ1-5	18	CASSPVRQGLGHNQPQHF	TGTGCCAGCTCACCGGTAAGACAGGGCCTCGGGCACAATCAGCCCCAGCATTTT
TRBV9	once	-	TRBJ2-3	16	CASSVGLLMGTDTQYF	TGTGCCAGCAGCGTAGGACTATTAATGGGCACAGATACGCAGTATTTT
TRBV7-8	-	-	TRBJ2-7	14	CASSLVGGIHEQYF	TGTGCCAGCAGCTTAGTCGGGGGTATCCACGAGCAGTACTTC
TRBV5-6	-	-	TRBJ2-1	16	CASSFTGSRAGNEQFF	TGTGCCAGCAGCTTTACAGGGAGCAGGGCTGGCAATGAGCAGTTCTTC
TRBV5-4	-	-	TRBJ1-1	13	CASAVGVNTEAFF	TGTGCCAGCGCGGTCGGGGTGAACACTGAAGCTTTCTTT
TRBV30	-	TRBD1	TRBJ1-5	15	CAWSRGTGKNQPQHF	TGTGCCTGGAGTCGCGGGACAGGGAAAAATCAGCCCCAGCATTTT
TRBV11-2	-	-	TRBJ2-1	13	CASSPTSNNEQFF	TGTGCCAGCAGCCCCACTAGCAACAATGAGCAGTTCTTC
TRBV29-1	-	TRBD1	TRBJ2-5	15	CSVRQGGGVQETQYF	TGCAGCGTTCGACAGGGCGGTGGCGTTCAAGAGACCCAGTACTTC
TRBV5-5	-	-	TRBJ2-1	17	CASSLGLGQGISIEQFF	TGTGCCAGCAGCTTAGGTCTAGGCCAGGGTATAAGCATTGAGCAGTTCTTC
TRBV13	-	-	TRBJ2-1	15	CASSQTGNSYNEQFF	TGTGCCAGCAGCCAAACAGGGAATTCCTACAATGAGCAGTTCTTC
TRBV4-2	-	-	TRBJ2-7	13	CASSQDRSYEQYF	TGTGCCAGCAGCCAAGATAGGAGCTACGAGCAGTACTTC
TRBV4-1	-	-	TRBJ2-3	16	CASSPQPLRHTDTQYF	TGCGCCAGCAGCCCCCAGCCGCTAAGACACACAGATACGCAGTATTTT
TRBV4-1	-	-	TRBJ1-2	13	CASSQDRVNGYTF	TGCGCCAGCAGCCAAGACAGGGTAAATGGCTACACCTTC
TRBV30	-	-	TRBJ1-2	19	CAWSVRPEGRLLINYGYTF	TGTGCCTGGAGTGTTCGACCGGAAGGGCGACTACTTATTAACTATGGCTACACCTTC
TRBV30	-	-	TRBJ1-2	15	CAWSLEDRFNYGYTF	TGTGCCTGGAGTTTGGAGGACAGATTTAACTATGGCTACACCTTC
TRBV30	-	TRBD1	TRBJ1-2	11	CAQGGGYGYTF	TGTGCCCAAGGGGGCGGCTATGGCTACACCTTC
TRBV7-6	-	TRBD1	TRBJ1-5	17	CASSSDRGRDSNQPQHF	TGTGCCAGCAGCTCAGACAGGGGTCGTGATAGCAATCAGCCCCAGCATTTT
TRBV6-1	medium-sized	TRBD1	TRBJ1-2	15	CASSVEADRGHGYTF	TGTGCCAGCAGTGTGGAGGCGGACAGGGGGCACGGCTACACCTTC
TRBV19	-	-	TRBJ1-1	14	CASSRRQENTEAFF	TGTGCCAGTAGCCGCCGGCAGGAGAACACTGAAGCTTTCTTT
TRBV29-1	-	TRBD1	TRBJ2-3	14	CSVRQGVGTDTQYF	TGCAGCGTTAGACAGGGTGTCGGGACAGATACGCAGTATTTT
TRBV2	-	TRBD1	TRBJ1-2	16	CASRKDRASSNYGYTF	TGTGCCAGCAGAAAGGACAGGGCCTCTTCTAACTATGGCTACACCTTC